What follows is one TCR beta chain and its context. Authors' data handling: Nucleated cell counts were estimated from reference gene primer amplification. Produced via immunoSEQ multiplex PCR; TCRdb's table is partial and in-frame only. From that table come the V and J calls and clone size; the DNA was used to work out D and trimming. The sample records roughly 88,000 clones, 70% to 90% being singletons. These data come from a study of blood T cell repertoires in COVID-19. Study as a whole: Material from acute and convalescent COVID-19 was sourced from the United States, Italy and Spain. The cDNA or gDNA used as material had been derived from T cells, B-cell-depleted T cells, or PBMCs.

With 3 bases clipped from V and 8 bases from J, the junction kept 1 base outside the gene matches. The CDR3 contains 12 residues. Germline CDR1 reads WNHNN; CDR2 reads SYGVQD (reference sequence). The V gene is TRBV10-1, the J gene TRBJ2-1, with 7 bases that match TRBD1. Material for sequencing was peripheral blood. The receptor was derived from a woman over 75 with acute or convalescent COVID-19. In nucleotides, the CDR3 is TGCGCCAGCAGTGAAGGGGGCGATGAGCAGTTCTTC. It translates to CASSEGGDEQFF.